What follows are 16 T cell receptor beta chains derived from one specimen sequenced in a study of CD8+ T cells in alopecia areata. RNA, once extracted, was reverse transcribed into cDNA for use as the sequencing template. Assay: immunoSEQ multiplex PCR; the TCRdb copy retains only in-frame clones and omits some. The sample records approximately 210,000 clones, over 60% being singletons. The sample's treatment: oral pan-JAK inhibitor, 5-10 mg twice daily. Sequenced material: CD4+ T cells sorted from blood, taken at week 4, from a patient treated with tofacitinib. Receptor source: a human donor with alopecia areata.

The gene calls are TRBV30 and TRBJ2-2, with D perhaps TRBD2 (6 bases). CDR1 GTSNPN and CDR2 SVGIG come from the germline V gene (reference sequence). This CDR3 has 11 amino acids. Between the trimmed V and J ends, which lost 1 base and 12 bases, there was a span of 9 bases. In DNA, the CDR3 is TGTGCCTGGAGTGGGCGGGGACAGCTGTTTTTT. Translated, it gives CAWSGRGQLFF.

The chain has TRBV7-2 and TRBJ2-2; TRBD1 matches 8 bases. The CDR3 spans 14 residues. Germline values: CDR1 SGHTA, CDR2 FQGNSA. J lost 5 bases, V lost 6 bases, and 5 bases had no gene match. The CDR3 sequence: CASSPGGWTGELFF. The CDR3 nucleotides are TGTGCCAGCAGTCCAGGGGGCTGGACCGGGGAGCTGTTTTTT.

This clone was seen a few times. The rearrangement joins TRBV18 to TRBJ1-1; TRBD1 aligns across 7 bases. The germline CDR1 and CDR2 sequences are KGHSH and LQKENI. V dropped 3 bases and J dropped 5; count of bases not matched to a gene: 6. The CDR3 runs 14 residues. CDR3 amino acids: CASSPGQRGTEAFF. DNA for the CDR3: TGTGCCAGCTCACCGGGACAGAGAGGTACTGAAGCTTTCTTT.

This clone was seen more than once but under ten times. This sequence joins TRBV25-1 and TRBJ1-2; D might be TRBD1 (6 bases). V was shortened by 2 bases and J by 2 bases, with 9 bases between the two germline ends. This CDR3 is built from 14 residues. Germline CDR1 MGHDK, CDR2 SYGVNS. The CDR3, as DNA: TGTGCCAGCAGTGAAGGAGGGGGGAACTATGGCTACACCTTC. This gives the protein CASSEGGGNYGYTF.

As to this clone: A much larger clone lies one base from this, so it may be a read error. The same CDR3 also results from other DNA sequences found in this sample. The chain uses TRBV7-2 and TRBJ2-5; D gene uncertain. The CDR3 extends over 11 amino acids. The V and J ends lost 3 bases and 5 bases respectively, with 4 bases between them. Germline CDR1 reads SGHTA; CDR2 reads FQGNSA. CDR3 region: CASSFGETQYF. The CDR3, as DNA: TGTGCCAGCAGCTTCGGGGAGACCCAGTACTTC.

The chain recombines TRBV6-5 with TRBJ2-7, with 9 bases matching TRBD1. After removal of 6 bases from V and 1 base from J, the junction contained 4 bases not matched to a gene. CDR3 length equals 14 residues. Germline values: CDR1 MNHEY, CDR2 SVGAGI. In DNA form, the CDR3 reads TGTGCCAGCAGGACCGGGACAGGGTCCTACGAGCAGTACTTC. Translating it yields CASRTGTGSYEQYF.

This clone was seen only a few times. The chain combines TRBV7-9 with TRBJ1-6, with a weak D call TRBD1 (5 bases). Germline V lookup: CDR1 SEHNR, CDR2 FQNEAQ (reference sequence). CDR3 length equals 12 residues. Trimming stripped 2 bases from V and 10 bases from J, with 6 bases between. CDR3 sequence: CASSLPGSPLHF. The DNA of the CDR3 is TGTGCCAGCAGCTTACCAGGGTCACCCCTCCACTTT.

This clone was seen a few times. The chain recombines TRBV7-9 with TRBJ2-7, with 11 bases identical to TRBD1. The V gene end was trimmed by 4 bases and the J gene end by 6 bases; junction bases not matched to a gene: 5. CDR3 length equals 14 residues. Germline V gene data show CDR1 as SEHNR and CDR2 as FQNEAQ (reference sequence). The CDR3 DNA is TGTGCCAGCAGCTCCTCCGGGACAGGGGGCGAGCAGTACTTC. Its protein is CASSSSGTGGEQYF. Using reference TRBV7-9 and TRBJ2-7 for the parts outside the CDR3, the full variable domain is DTGVSQNPRHKITKRGQNVTFRCDPISEHNRLYWYRQTLGQGPEFLTYFQNEAQLEKSRLLSDRFSAERPKGSFSTLEIQRTEQGDSAMYLCASSSSGTGGEQYFGPGTRLTVT.

The V call is TRBV29-1, the J call TRBJ1-1; D unclear. The CDR3 totals 13 residues. With 3 bases removed from V and 3 bases from J, the gap between germline ends came to 11 bases. The germline CDR1 and CDR2 sequences are SQVTM and ANQGSEA. In DNA, the CDR3 is TGCAGCGTTGATGAGGGCCTGTACACTGAAGCTTTCTTT. It specifies CSVDEGLYTEAFF. The whole variable domain, remainder taken from reference TRBV29-1 and TRBJ1-1, is SAVISQKPSRDICQRGTSLTIQCQVDSQVTMMFWYRQQPGQSLTLIATANQGSEATYESGFVIDKFPISRPNLTFSTLTVSNMSPEDSSIYLCSVDEGLYTEAFFGQGTRLTVV.

V and J are TRBV7-9 and TRBJ2-3; TRBD2 aligns across 8 bases. Germline V gene sequence: CDR1 SEHNR, CDR2 FQNEAQ (reference sequence). This CDR3 comprises 14 residues. The V and J ends lost 5 bases and 4 bases, in that order; junction bases with no gene match: 5. Here the CDR3 DNA reads TGTGCCAGCAGCCTCGGGGGGGGCGCAGATACGCAGTATTTT. Its translation: CASSLGGGADTQYF.

The rearrangement joins TRBV7-9 to TRBJ2-4, with D tentatively TRBD1 or TRBD2 (5 bases each). Germline V gene lookup returns CDR1 SEHNR and CDR2 FQNEAQ (reference sequence). V was pared by 4 bases and J by 3 bases, with 13 bases between. This CDR3 region has 15 residues. CDR3 nucleotide sequence: TGTGCCAGCAGCTCAGGCAGGGAGAGCAAAAACATTCAGTACTTC. It codes for CASSSGRESKNIQYF.

This clone was picked up a small number of times. The chain recombines TRBV29-1 with TRBJ1-1; D gene uncertain. Germline lookup yields CDR1 SQVTM and CDR2 ANQGSEA. The CDR3 length is 11 residues. With 0 bases removed from V and 7 bases from J, the gap between germline ends came to 6 bases. The CDR3 coding sequence is TGCAGCGTTGAAGATCTGTTTGAAGCTTTCTTT. This encodes CSVEDLFEAFF. The full variable domain, with the rest looked up from reference TRBV29-1 and TRBJ1-1, is SAVISQKPSRDICQRGTSLTIQCQVDSQVTMMFWYRQQPGQSLTLIATANQGSEATYESGFVIDKFPISRPNLTFSTLTVSNMSPEDSSIYLCSVEDLFEAFFGQGTRLTVV.

V gene TRBV7-9 combines with J gene TRBJ2-5; D ambiguous. V lost 5 bases and J lost 4, with 8 bases in between. CDR3 size: 12 residues. Germline V lookup: CDR1 SEHNR, CDR2 FQNEAQ (reference sequence). The CDR3, as DNA: TGTGCCAGCAGCCCACCCACAGAGACCCAGTACTTC. The encoded protein is CASSPPTETQYF. The full variable domain, its missing parts supplied by reference TRBV7-9 and TRBJ2-5, is DTGVSQNPRHKITKRGQNVTFRCDPISEHNRLYWYRQTLGQGPEFLTYFQNEAQLEKSRLLSDRFSAERPKGSFSTLEIQRTEQGDSAMYLCASSPPTETQYFGPGTRLLVL.

J is TRBJ2-1 and V is TRBV13, with D possibly matching TRBD1 (6 bases). V was clipped by 3 bases and J by 4 bases, with 16 bases between them. CDR3 size: 16 residues. Per germline, CDR1 PRHDT and CDR2 FYEKMQ (reference sequence). CDR3 residues: CASSLGPGVYYNEQFF. CDR3 sequence (DNA): TGTGCCAGCAGCTTGGGGCCAGGGGTTTATTACAATGAGCAGTTCTTC.

The genes are TRBV29-1 and TRBJ1-2, with D maybe TRBD1 (6 bases). The CDR3 loop spans 14 amino acids. V dropped 0 bases and J dropped 3 bases, with 11 bases sitting between them. Germline V gene lookup returns CDR1 SQVTM and CDR2 ANQGSEA. CDR3 bases: TGCAGCGTTGAAGACCAGTACAGGGACTATGGCTACACCTTC. This encodes CSVEDQYRDYGYTF.

This clone was counted between two and nine times. This chain links TRBV29-1 with TRBJ1-2; 7 nucleotides match TRBD1. Germline V gene sequence: CDR1 SQVTM, CDR2 ANQGSEA. Trimming took 3 bases from V and 5 from J; bases not matched to a gene: 9. The CDR3 spans 14 residues. CDR3 sequence (DNA): TGCAGCGTTGACGACGGCAGGGGGGCTTATGGCTACACCTTC. Translation gives CSVDDGRGAYGYTF.